This entry concerns a single TCR beta chain. Its target is not known. One base away lies a much larger clone, so this may be a sequencing read error. The data originate from a study of response to subunit inactivated influenza vaccine. The V gene's germline CDR1 is ENHRY and CDR2 SYGVKD. The CDR3 covers 16 residues. Trimming cost V 4 bases and J 4 bases, with 17 bases left between them. Study results and limitations: A suggestion made by the authors is that each seasonal influenza vaccination recruits few new T cells.

TCRdb analysed the RT-PCR reads with MiXCR anew, one entry per CDR3 protein. The sample includes around 190,000 distinct CDR3 sequences, around 9% of them seen just once. The TCR originated in a man over 45 who received an inactivated influenza vaccine. The starting material was non-naive T cells sorted from PBMCs, obtained on the day of vaccination. The chain couples TRBV10-3 to TRBJ2-1; D tentatively fits TRBD1 or TRBD2 (5 bases each). CDR3 in amino acids: CAISVSVRETYNEQFF. The CDR3 coding sequence is TGTGCCATCAGTGTGTCGGTCAGGGAGACGTACAATGAGCAGTTCTTC.